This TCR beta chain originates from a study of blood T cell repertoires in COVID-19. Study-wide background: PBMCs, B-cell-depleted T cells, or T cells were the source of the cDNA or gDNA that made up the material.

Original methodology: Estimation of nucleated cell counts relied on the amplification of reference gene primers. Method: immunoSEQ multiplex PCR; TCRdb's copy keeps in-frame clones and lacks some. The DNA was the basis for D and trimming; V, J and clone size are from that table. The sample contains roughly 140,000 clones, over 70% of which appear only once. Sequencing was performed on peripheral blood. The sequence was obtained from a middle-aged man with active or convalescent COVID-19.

The CDR3 DNA is TGTGCCAGCAGCTGGGACAGTTCTAACTATGGCTACACCTTC. As protein: CASSWDSSNYGYTF. The chain employs TRBV5-6 and TRBJ1-2; 7 nucleotides align to TRBD1. Unmatched junction bases numbered 2, after V lost 3 bases and J lost 0 bases. CDR3 length equals 14 residues. Germline-derived CDR1 and CDR2 are SGHDT and YYEEEE.